Reported below is one T cell receptor beta chain. This sample was taken from a study of control samples from healthy donors and cancer patients. Libraries were prepared by immunoSEQ multiplex PCR; TCRdb keeps only in-frame clonotypes and omits some of them. The sample carries about 110,000 clones, 70% to 85% recorded once. Trimming at V came to 0 bases and at J to 7 bases, leaving 5 bases not matched to a gene. The CDR3 spans 13 residues. CDR1 is GTSNPN and CDR2 is SVGIG in the germline V gene (reference sequence). The chain uses TRBV30 and TRBJ1-1; the match to TRBD1 covers 7 bases. Material: blood. This receptor was taken from a man younger than 35 in good health. CDR3 in amino acids: CAWSVLTGNEAFF. The CDR3 DNA sequence: TGTGCCTGGAGTGTACTGACAGGGAATGAAGCTTTCTTT.